The T cell receptor beta chain under discussion was sequenced for a study of graft-versus-host responses after intestinal transplantation. Sequenced by immunoSEQ multiplex PCR; TCRdb stores in-frame clones only, minus some. The sample carries roughly 130,000 clones, about 93% recorded once. Germline V gives CDR1 SEHNR, CDR2 FQNEAQ (reference sequence). There are 15 residues in the CDR3. The V and J ends lost 2 bases and 0 bases respectively, with 8 bases between them. A word on this clone: Its antigen is not identified.

The receptor was derived from a human donor who received an intestinal transplant. This chain uses TRBV7-9 with TRBJ2-1, with no clear D. The input for sequencing was unstimulated CD4+ T cells sorted from spleen or lymph node cells, taken before intestinal transplant. CDR3 sequence: CASSLYSNSYNEQFF. For the CDR3, the DNA is TGTGCCAGCAGCTTATACTCAAACTCCTACAATGAGCAGTTCTTC.